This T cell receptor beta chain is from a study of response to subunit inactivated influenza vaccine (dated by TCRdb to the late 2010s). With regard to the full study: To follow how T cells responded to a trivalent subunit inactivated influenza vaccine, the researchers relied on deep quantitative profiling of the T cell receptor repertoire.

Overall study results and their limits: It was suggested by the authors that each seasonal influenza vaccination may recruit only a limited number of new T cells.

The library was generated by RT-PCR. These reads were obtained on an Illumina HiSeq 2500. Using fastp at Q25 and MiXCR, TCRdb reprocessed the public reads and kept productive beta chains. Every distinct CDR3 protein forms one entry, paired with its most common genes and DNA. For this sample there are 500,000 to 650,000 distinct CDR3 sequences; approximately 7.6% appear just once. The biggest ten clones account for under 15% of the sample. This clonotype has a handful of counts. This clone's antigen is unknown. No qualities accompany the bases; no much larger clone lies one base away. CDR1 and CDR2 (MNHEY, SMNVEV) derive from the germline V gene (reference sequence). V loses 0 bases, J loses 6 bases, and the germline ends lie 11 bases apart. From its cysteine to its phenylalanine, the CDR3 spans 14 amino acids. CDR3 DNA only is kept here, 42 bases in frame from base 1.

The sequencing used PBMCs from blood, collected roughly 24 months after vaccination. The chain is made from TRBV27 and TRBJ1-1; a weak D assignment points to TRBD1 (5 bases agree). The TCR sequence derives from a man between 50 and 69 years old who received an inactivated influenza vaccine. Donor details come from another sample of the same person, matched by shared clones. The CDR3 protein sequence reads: CASSLSRVMAEAFF. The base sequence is TGTGCCAGCAGTTTATCCAGGGTAATGGCTGAAGCTTTCTTT.